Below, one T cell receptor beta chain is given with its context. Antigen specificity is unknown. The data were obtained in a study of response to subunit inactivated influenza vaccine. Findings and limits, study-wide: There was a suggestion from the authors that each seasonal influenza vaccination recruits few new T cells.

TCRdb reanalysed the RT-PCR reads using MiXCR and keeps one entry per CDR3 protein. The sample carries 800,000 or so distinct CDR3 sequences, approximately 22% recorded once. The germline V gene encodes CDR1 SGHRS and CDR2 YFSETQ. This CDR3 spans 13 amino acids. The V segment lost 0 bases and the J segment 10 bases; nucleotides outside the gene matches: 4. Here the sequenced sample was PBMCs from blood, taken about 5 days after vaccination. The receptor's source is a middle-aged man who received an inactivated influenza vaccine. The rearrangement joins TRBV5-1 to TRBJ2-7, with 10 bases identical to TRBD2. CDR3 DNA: TGCGCCAGCAGCTTGGCCGGGACTAGCGTTCAGTACTTC. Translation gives CASSLAGTSVQYF.